Each of the 24 T cell receptor delta chains below was sequenced from the same sample in a study of gammadelta T cells in human blood. TCRdb repeated clone calling on the RT-PCR reads with CATT. This table holds 250 to 300 delta-chain clones, just under 5% found once. Sequencing was done on a sample of Vgamma9Vdelta2 gamma-delta T cells from cord blood. Source of these receptors: a newborn.

Of note for this clone: Given a far larger clone just one base away, this is likely a sequencing read error. This rearrangement joins TRDV2 to TRDJ3; D is possibly TRDD3 (5 bases). The CDR3 consists of 17 residues. Germline-derived CDR1 and CDR2 are GEAIGNYY and EKD. The CDR3, as DNA: TGTGCCTGTGACCCAGCTGGGTTACCCTGGGACCCCCGACAGATGTTTTTC. Translation gives CACDPAGLPWDPRQMFF.

About this clone itself: A far bigger clonotype differs at one base, so this is likely a read error. The J gene is TRDJ3, the V gene TRDV2, with TRDD3 matching over 11 bases. The CDR3 runs to 18 residues. Germline-derived CDR1 and CDR2 are GEAIGNYY and EKD. CDR3 residues: CARDYTGGYSWDTRQMFF. CDR3 DNA sequence: TGTGCCCGTGACTATACTGGGGGATACTCCTGGGACACCCGACAGATGTTTTTC.

Regarding this clone: For this DNA, TCRdb reports the protein of a much larger clone, which diverges at residue 10, most likely from a read error; the protein presented here is translated directly from the DNA. The chain uses TRDV2 and TRDJ3; 10 positions match TRDD3. The J gene was missing in TCRdb and was found by matching the end of the DNA to germline. Germline V gene sequence: CDR1 GEAIGNYY, CDR2 EKD. The CDR3 is 18 amino acids. V shed 0 bases, J shed 2 bases, and the junction held 3 bases outside the gene matches. The CDR3 sequence: CACDTVLGDPWDTRQMFF. CDR3 nucleotide sequence: TGTGCCTGTGACACCGTACTGGGGGATCCCTGGGACACCCGACAGATGTTTTTC.

On this clone itself: TCRdb pairs this DNA with a much larger clone's protein that differs at residue 8, likely a read error; the protein shown was translated from the DNA. The genes are TRDV2 and TRDJ2; D is possibly TRDD3 (5 bases). V was cut by 2 bases and J by 0 bases, with 15 bases left in between. The length of the CDR3 is 17 residues. Germline loops: CDR1 GEAIGNYY, CDR2 EKD. As DNA, the CDR3 is TGTGCCTGTGACAGGGTCTGGGAGATAACTTTGACAGCACAACTCTTCTTT. It is translated as CACDRVWEITLTAQLFF.

This clone was seen only a few times. A far bigger clonotype differs at one base, so this is likely a read error. This chain joins TRDV2 and TRDJ3; 9 bases are shared with TRDD3. Trimming cost V 3 bases and J 0 bases; bases outside gene matches: 11. The CDR3 length is 20 residues. The germline CDR1 and CDR2 sequences are GEAIGNYY and EKD. The CDR3 loop is CACDPVLGDRSSWDTRQMFF. The CDR3 DNA follows: TGTGCCTGTGACCCCGTACTGGGGGACAGGAGCTCCTGGGACACCCGACAGATGTTTTTC.

On this clone itself: One base separates it from a far larger clone, so it is likely a read error. Different DNA sequences within this sample yield the same CDR3. This chain joins TRDV2 and TRDJ3; 10 positions match TRDD3. Here the J gene was assigned by germline matching of the DNA, as TCRdb has none. The germline gives CDR1 GEAIGNYY, CDR2 EKD. This CDR3 comprises 18 residues. V dropped 0 bases and J dropped 1; count of bases not matched to a gene: 2. CDR3 sequence: CACDTLGDTSWDTRQMFF. CDR3 DNA: TGTGCCTGTGACACCTTGGGGGATACTTCCTGGGACACCCGACAGATGTTTTTC.

Note on this clone: A read error likely explains why the TCRdb protein, taken from a much larger clone, differs from this DNA's translation at residue 3; the protein shown is translated from the DNA. V is TRDV2 and J is TRDJ1, with 8 bases that match TRDD3. Trimming cost V 7 bases and J 1 base; bases outside gene matches: 16. CDR1 and CDR2 (germline): GEAIGNYY, EKD. The CDR3 is made up of 17 amino acids. The CDR3 loop is CAWDSVMGDQPTDKLIF. The CDR3 DNA follows: TGTGCCTGGGACTCTGTGATGGGGGATCAGCCCACCGATAAACTCATCTTT.

This clone was counted a few times. TCRdb shows a much larger clone's protein in place of this DNA's translation, and the two differ at residue 13, likely through a read error; the protein shown is translated from the DNA. The chain has TRDV2 and TRDJ3; 8 nucleotides match TRDD3. Germline lookup yields CDR1 GEAIGNYY and CDR2 EKD. CDR3 size: 18 residues. This CDR3 reads CACDVLGVSSWDPRQMFF. The CDR3 DNA reads TGTGCCTGTGACGTACTGGGGGTTAGCTCCTGGGACCCCCGACAGATGTTTTTC.

A note on this clone: This sequence is one base from a far larger clone and is likely a read error. The sample holds other DNA sequences that translate to the same CDR3. The chain is built from TRDV2 and TRDJ3; 9 bases agree with TRDD3. Germline CDR1 is GEAIGNYY and CDR2 is EKD. The CDR3 is made up of 20 amino acids. The CDR3 here is CACDTVLGDRSSWDTRQMFF. CDR3 nucleotide sequence: TGCGCCTGTGACACCGTACTGGGGGACAGGAGCTCCTGGGACACCCGACAGATGTTTTTC.

This clone was picked up a small number of times. TCRdb's protein for this DNA is that of a much larger clone and differs from the translation at residue 10, likely a read error; the protein shown is the DNA translation. Called V gene: TRDV2; the J gene was not called; the table's D gene call, TRDD3, was not cross checked with the DNA. Per germline, CDR1 GEAIGNYY and CDR2 EKD. This CDR3 has 12 residues. CDR3 sequence reads: CACGGYTDKPIF. The CDR3 region has the DNA TGTGCCTGTGGGGGATACACCGATAAACCCATCTTT.

This clone is labeled as medium-sized. This likely reflects a read error, since a far larger clone is one base away. The V and J genes are TRDV2 and TRDJ3; 11 bases agree with TRDD3. Germline values: CDR1 GEAIGNYY, CDR2 EKD. The length of the CDR3 is 18 residues. The DNA for the CDR3 is TGTGCCTGTGACACATGGGGGATACGGGACTGGGACCCCCGACAGATGTTTTTC. It yields the protein CACDTWGIRDWDPRQMFF.

This clone was detected a few times. This DNA's translation differs at residue 12 from TCRdb's protein, which comes from a much larger clone; a read error is likely, and the protein shown is translated from the DNA. This chain uses TRDV2 with TRDJ2; TRDD3 matches at 12 bases. The J gene was not available in TCRdb and was assigned here by matching the DNA to germline segments. The CDR3 totals 16 residues. Germline CDR1 GEAIGNYY, CDR2 EKD. The CDR3 spells CACDVLGDTLTVQLFF. CDR3 DNA sequence: TGTGCCTGTGACGTACTGGGGGATACTTTGACAGTACAACTCTTCTTT.

Worth noting for this clone: Since a far larger clone is one base different, this is likely a read error. Additional DNA sequences in this sample encode the identical CDR3. The V call is TRDV2, the J call TRDJ3; perhaps TRDD3 as D (5 bases). Deletions cut 3 bases from V and 2 bases from J, with 13 bases between. The germline V gene encodes CDR1 GEAIGNYY and CDR2 EKD. The CDR3 runs 17 residues. The CDR3 reads CACDPAGLPWDTRQMFF. The DNA for the CDR3 is TGTGCCTGTGACCCAGCTGGGTTGCCCTGGGACACCCGACAGATGTTTTTC.

Comments on this clone: A read error is likely here: a far larger clone is one base away. The genes are TRDV2 and TRDJ3, with 9 bases identical to TRDD3. The germline CDR1 and CDR2 sequences are GEAIGNYY and EKD. This CDR3 has 20 amino acids. The CDR3: CACDTVLGDRSSCDTRQMFF. CDR3 bases: TGTGCCTGTGACACCGTACTGGGGGACAGGAGCTCCTGTGACACCCGACAGATGTTTTTC.

This clone ranks as large (0.1 to 1%). This chain connects TRDV2 to TRDJ1, with D perhaps TRDD3 (5 bases). The CDR3 has 14 amino acids. Trimming removed 0 bases at V and 5 bases at J, with 12 bases between. The germline CDR1 and CDR2 sequences are GEAIGNYY and EKD. The CDR3 region has the DNA TGTGCCTGTGACACCGTAGGGGGTCAAGATAAACTCATCTTT. Translating it yields CACDTVGGQDKLIF.

This clone was seen only a few times. This DNA's translation and the protein TCRdb lists, from a much larger clone, do not match at residue 7, likely due to a read error; the protein shown is translated from the DNA. The chain links TRDV2 to TRDJ3, with D possibly matching TRDD3 (5 bases). There are 18 residues in the CDR3. Between the trimmed V and J ends, which lost 3 bases and 0 bases, there was a span of 14 bases. CDR1 and CDR2 from the germline V gene are GEAIGNYY and EKD. CDR3 sequence (DNA): TGTGCCTGTGACGTACTGGAGGTTAGCTCCTGGGACACCCGACAGATGTTTTTC. Amino acids: CACDVLEVSSWDTRQMFF.

This clone turned up a few times. TCRdb's protein, taken from a much larger clone, differs from this DNA's translation at residue 9, likely owing to a read error; the protein displayed comes from the DNA. V and J are TRDV2 and TRDJ3; 8 bases map to TRDD3. V lost 0 bases and J lost 0; bases outside the gene matches: 3. The germline gives CDR1 GEAIGNYY, CDR2 EKD. There are 18 residues in the CDR3. The CDR3 loop reads CACDTLGDPSWDTRQMFF. The CDR3 region has the DNA TGTGCCTGTGACACCTTGGGGGATCCCTCCTGGGACACCCGACAGATGTTTTTC.

Regarding this clone: A far larger clone is a single base away, which makes a read error likely. In the same sample, other DNA sequences code for this CDR3. V usage is TRDV2 and J usage is TRDJ3, with 11 bases aligning to TRDD3. Germline V lookup: CDR1 GEAIGNYY, CDR2 EKD. This CDR3 has 18 residues. In nucleotides, the CDR3 is TGTGCCTGTGACACATGGGGGATACGGGACTGGGACACCCGTCAGATGTTTTTC. It encodes CACDTWGIRDWDTRQMFF.

On this clone itself: The likely explanation is a read error, given a far larger clone one base away. The J gene call is TRDJ1, but no V gene call exists; the table's D call TRDD3 went unverified against the DNA. CDR3 size: 14 residues. The chain's CDR3 is CACDTVGGLDKLIF. As DNA, the CDR3 is TGTGCCTGTGACACCGTAGGGGGTCTAGATAAACTCATCTTT.

As regards this clone: The protein recorded in TCRdb matches a much larger clone and deviates from this DNA's translation at residue 9, suggesting a read error; the protein here is obtained by translating the DNA. The rearrangement uses TRDV2 and TRDJ1, with D tentatively TRDD3 (5 bases). V lost 3 bases and J 1 base, leaving 20 bases between the germline ends. Germline CDR1 GEAIGNYY, CDR2 EKD. This CDR3 has 17 amino acids. The CDR3 reads CACDSVMGNQPTDKLIF. CDR3 in DNA: TGTGCCTGTGACTCTGTGATGGGGAATCAGCCCACCGATAAACTCATCTTT.

A few counts support this clone. This DNA's translation and the protein TCRdb lists, from a much larger clone, do not match at residue 8, likely due to a read error; the protein shown is translated from the DNA. The gene calls are TRDV2 and TRDJ3, with a possible D match to TRDD3 (6 bases). Germline values: CDR1 GEAIGNYY, CDR2 EKD. The ends were cut back, 3 bases at V and 2 bases at J, with 13 bases in the middle. The CDR3 is 17 residues long. The CDR3, as DNA: TGTGCCTGTGACCCAGCTGGGGTACCCTGGGACACCCGACAGATGTTTTTC. Translated: CACDPAGVPWDTRQMFF.

This clone was counted a few times. The TCRdb protein comes from a much larger clone and disagrees with this DNA's translation at residue 3, likely due to a read error; the protein given here is derived from the DNA. The chain uses TRDV2 and TRDJ3; TRDD3 aligns across 8 bases. The CDR3 is 17 residues long. CDR1 and CDR2 from the germline V gene are GEAIGNYY and EKD. V gave up 7 bases and J gave up 0 bases; unmatched junction bases: 7. The DNA for the CDR3 is TGTGCCTGGGACGTACTGGGGGGCTCCTGGGACACCCGACAGATGTTTTTC. Amino acids: CAWDVLGGSWDTRQMFF.

This clone has just a few counts. A far larger clone is a single base away, which makes a read error likely. The sample has other DNA sequences that encode this CDR3 too. The chain carries TRDV2 and TRDJ1; 8 bases line up with TRDD3. Germline trimming cut 3 bases from V and 1 base from J; bases unmatched to any gene: 12. Germline CDR1 is GEAIGNYY and CDR2 is EKD. There are 17 residues in the CDR3. The CDR3 loop is CACDSVMGDQPTDKLIF. The CDR3 DNA follows: TGTGCCTGTGACTCCGTGATGGGGGATCAGCCCACCGATAAACTCATCTTT.

Notes on this clone: The protein TCRdb gives is from a much larger clone and does not agree with this DNA's translation at residue 10, likely a read error; the protein shown here comes from the DNA. This chain links TRDV2 with TRDJ2, with 10 bases aligning to TRDD3. This CDR3 is 17 amino acids long. Germline V gives CDR1 GEAIGNYY, CDR2 EKD. J gave up 1 base and V 2 bases, and 6 bases lay outside the gene matches. The CDR3 nucleotides read TGTGCCTGTGACAGGGTCTGGGGGATAATTTTGACAGCACAACTCTTCTTT. Translating gives CACDRVWGIILTAQLFF.